Listed here are 12 T cell receptor beta chains from one sample, sequenced in a study of identical twins. Using its own MiXCR run on the 5' RACE reads, TCRdb lists one record per CDR3 protein. The data contain about 720,000 distinct CDR3 sequences, 8.5% to 9% of them singletons. The data were also submitted as part of a second study, on yellow fever vaccine responses in identical twins.

Sequencing was done on a sample of PBMCs. These receptors were obtained from a woman between 18 and 29 years old in good health.

A few counts support this clonotype. The rearrangement uses TRBV29-1 and TRBJ2-7; 7 positions match TRBD2. Germline V lookup: CDR1 SQVTM, CDR2 ANQGSEA. The ends lost 0 bases at V and 3 bases at J; junction bases unmatched: 8. The CDR3 spans 15 residues. CDR3 DNA sequence: TGCAGCGTTGAAGACCGACTAGCACCCGGCTACGAGCAGTACTTC. Encoded protein: CSVEDRLAPGYEQYF.

This clonotype was seen a handful of times. The chain couples TRBV7-2 to TRBJ2-7; D is ambiguous. Deletions cut 2 bases from V and 6 bases from J, with 11 bases between. Germline CDR1 is SGHTA and CDR2 is FQGNSA. This CDR3 is built from 13 residues. Written as DNA, the CDR3 is TGTGCCAGCAGCTTATTAGCCGTGCGCGAGCAGTACTTC. Translating it yields CASSLLAVREQYF.

The rearrangement links TRBV6-2 or TRBV6-3 to TRBJ2-2; D call uncertain. This CDR3 contains 18 residues. The germline gives CDR1 MNHEY, CDR2 SVGEGT. Trimming left V 0 bases short and J 0 bases short, with 14 bases between. CDR3: CASSYSAVVPTNTGELFF. CDR3 DNA: TGTGCCAGCAGTTACTCCGCGGTGGTACCTACGAACACCGGGGAGCTGTTTTTT.

The genes are TRBV7-9 and TRBJ1-4, with D uncertain. Germline assignment: CDR1 SEHNR and CDR2 FQNEAQ (reference sequence). The CDR3 is made up of 15 amino acids. Between the trimmed V and J ends, which lost 1 base and 0 bases, there was a span of 6 bases. The CDR3: CASSLGIATNEKLFF. CDR3 nucleotide sequence: TGTGCCAGCAGCTTAGGAATTGCAACTAATGAAAAACTGTTTTTT.

The J gene is TRBJ2-1, the V gene TRBV20-1; D is ambiguous. Trimming pared 3 bases from V and 7 bases from J, leaving 4 bases between. The CDR3 contains 10 residues. Looked up from germline, CDR1 is DFQATT and CDR2 is SNEGSKA (reference sequence). For the CDR3, the DNA is TGCAGTGCTAGTATGAATGAGCAGTTCTTC. Translating gives CSASMNEQFF.

The rearrangement uses TRBV2 and TRBJ2-7; weak D call: TRBD1 (5 bases). Germline V CDR1 and CDR2: SNHLY, FYNNEI. The CDR3 is 14 residues long. Trimming pared 6 bases from V and 2 bases from J, leaving 14 bases between. The CDR3 bases are TGTGCCAGCAGACAGGACACGAATACCTACGAGCAGTACTTC. This translates into CASRQDTNTYEQYF.

This chain links TRBV28 with TRBJ2-1; D remains unclear. The V end was cut by 6 bases, the J end by 6 bases, with 15 bases between. This CDR3 contains 14 residues. Germline CDR1 MDHEN, CDR2 SYDVKM. CDR3 residues: CASRSQEAANEQFF. The CDR3 region has the DNA TGTGCCAGCAGATCACAAGAAGCTGCCAATGAGCAGTTCTTC.

This clonotype was seen a few times. The V call is TRBV30, the J call TRBJ2-7, with a weak D call TRBD1 (5 bases). The CDR3 loop spans 11 amino acids. CDR1 is GTSNPN and CDR2 is SVGIG in the germline V gene (reference sequence). V was pared by 5 bases and J by 0 bases, with 5 bases between. The chain's CDR3 is CAWGHSYEQYF. The CDR3 bases are TGTGCCTGGGGACACTCCTACGAGCAGTACTTC.

This clonotype was detected once. The V call is TRBV7-6, the J call TRBJ2-2; no firm D call. V was trimmed by 1 base and J by 5 bases, leaving 8 bases between them. CDR1 is SGHVS and CDR2 is FNYEAQ in the germline V gene. This CDR3 spans 14 amino acids. CDR3 DNA sequence: TGTGCCAGCAGCTTAGTGTTGTATACCGGGGAGCTGTTTTTT. This encodes CASSLVLYTGELFF.

The genes are TRBV20-1 and TRBJ2-5; 9 bases line up with TRBD2. CDR1 DFQATT and CDR2 SNEGSKA come from the germline V gene (reference sequence). V lost 3 bases to trimming and J lost 3 bases; unmatched junction nucleotides: 14. There are 17 residues in the CDR3. CDR3 DNA: TGCAGTGCTAGGCCTGCGGGAGGGCCAATTCATAAAGAGACCCAGTACTTC. Translating it yields CSARPAGGPIHKETQYF.

This clonotype was detected a few times. CDR3 DNA sequence: TGTGCCAGCAGCTTGACTGGGGGAAAGGGCCAAGAGACCCAGTACTTC. Translated, it gives CASSLTGGKGQETQYF. The chain links TRBV5-4 to TRBJ2-5, with D possibly being TRBD1 or TRBD2 (5 bases each). The CDR3 is made up of 16 amino acids. The ends were cut back, 1 base at V and 1 base at J, with 14 bases in the middle. The germline V gene has CDR1 SGHNT and CDR2 YYREEE (reference sequence). The whole variable domain, remainder taken from reference TRBV5-4 and TRBJ2-5, is ETGVTQSPTHLIKTRGQQVTLRCSSQSGHNTVSWYQQALGQGPQFIFQYYREEENGRGNFPPRFSGLQFPNYSSELNVNALELDDSALYLCASSLTGGKGQETQYFGPGTRLLVL.

This clonotype appeared a few times. The V call is TRBV3-1, the J call TRBJ2-3, with 13 bases that match TRBD2. J lost 5 bases, V lost 0 bases, and 8 bases had no gene match. The CDR3 length is 18 residues. In germline, CDR1 is LGHDT, CDR2 YNNKEL (reference sequence). This chain's CDR3 is CASSQELLAGGPIDTQYF. The DNA of the CDR3 is TGTGCCAGCAGCCAAGAGTTACTAGCGGGAGGGCCAATAGATACGCAGTATTTT.